The table lists the clone carrying this T cell receptor (beta chain) with a few counts. This sample includes further DNA sequences coding for the same CDR3. Assay used: immunoSEQ multiplex PCR; TCRdb lists only in-frame clones, some missing. The sample contains about 200,000 clones, under 90% of which appear only once. Those enrolled in Seattle joined during active infection and were followed longitudinally afterward. The data derive from a study of blood T cell repertoires in COVID-19. For the study at large: There were acute and convalescent COVID-19 samples, and they came from the United States, Italy and Spain. In each case, the material was cDNA or gDNA derived from T cells, B-cell-depleted T cells, or PBMCs.

The CDR3 consists of 15 residues. V lost 1 base, J lost 1 base, and 4 bases stayed unmatched. Per germline, CDR1 SGHRS and CDR2 YFSETQ. The chain couples TRBV5-1 to TRBJ2-7, with TRBD1 identical over 8 bases. Sequencing was done on a sample of peripheral blood. The origin of this receptor is a woman over 75 with COVID-19, enrolled during active disease. The CDR3 DNA sequence: TGCGCCAGCAGCTTGAGGGGGACAGGTTCCTACGAGCAGTACTTC. Translating gives CASSLRGTGSYEQYF.